This is a list of T cell receptor beta chains from one sample in a study of shared clonotypes between healthy human individuals. TCRdb's copy holds only in-frame clones and misses some; the assay was immunoSEQ multiplex PCR. The table lists some 2,000,000 clones, approximately 94% of them singletons. Sequenced sample: naive CD4+ T cells sorted from blood. The receptors derive from a man aged 18 to 30 in good health. Both conserved end residues are part of each CDR3. Fields, in order: J gene, V gene, CDR3 protein.

TRBJ1-1 TRBV10-1 CASSSTGLNTEAFF
TRBJ1-1 TRBV4-1 CASTVLENTEAFF
TRBJ1-1 TRBV6-4 CASSPQGAGNTEAFF
TRBJ1-2 TRBV18 CASSPSGWGYTF
TRBJ2-7 TRBV7-9 CASSLNSNRDEQYF
TRBJ1-5 TRBV5-6 CASSFYAGSNQPQHF
TRBJ2-4 TRBV7-9 CASSPPTGRSIQYF
TRBJ1-1 TRBV6-5 CATSLRVGTEAFF
TRBJ1-2 TRBV5-4 CASSVTDRGSDGYTF
TRBJ2-1 TRBV18 CASSPGLAGGDNNEQFF
TRBJ2-7 TRBV7-9 CASSLVSGDKYF
TRBJ2-2 TRBV2 CASLWDTGELFF
TRBJ1-2 TRBV5-6 CASSLPGLGYTF
TRBJ2-1 TRBV14 CASSQVGATYNEQFF
TRBJ1-1 TRBV27 CASARNTEAFF
TRBJ2-7 TRBV5-1 CASSTSGTASSYEQYF
TRBJ2-7 TRBV7-6 CASSSGGGAEQYF
TRBJ1-2 TRBV12-5 CASGFGPNYGYTF
TRBJ1-1 TRBV18 CASSATGQNTEAFF
TRBJ2-7 TRBV21-1 CASSARPQGGLEEYEQYF
TRBJ1-1 TRBV30 CAWSNRGNTEAFF
TRBJ1-1 TRBV10-3 CAISEVGVTEAFF
TRBJ2-4 TRBV7-6 CASSRMEGNIQYF
TRBJ2-7 TRBV6-6 CASSGTGFEQYF